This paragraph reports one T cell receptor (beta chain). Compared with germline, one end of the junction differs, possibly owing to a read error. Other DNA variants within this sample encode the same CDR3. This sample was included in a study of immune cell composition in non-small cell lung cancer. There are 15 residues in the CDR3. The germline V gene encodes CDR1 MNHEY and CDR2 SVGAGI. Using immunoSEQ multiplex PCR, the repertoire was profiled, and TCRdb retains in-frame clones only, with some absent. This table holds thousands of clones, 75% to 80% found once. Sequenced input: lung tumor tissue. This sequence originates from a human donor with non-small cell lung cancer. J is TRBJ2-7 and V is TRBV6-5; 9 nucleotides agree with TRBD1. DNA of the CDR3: TGTGCCAGCAGTTCCGAGGGACAGGGAGGCTTCGAGCAGTACTTT. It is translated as CASSSEGQGGFEQYF.